This T cell receptor (beta chain) was found in a study of shared clonotypes between healthy human individuals. The study, taken as a whole, reports: Naive CD4 clonotypes were shared across a handful of donors at around 5.4%.

Germline V gene data show CDR1 as KGHSH and CDR2 as LQKENI. CDR3 length: 15 residues. V shed 2 bases and J shed 0 bases, with 9 bases lying between them. This clone was observed at least ten times. Its target is unknown. As originally analysed: There were no quality scores in the junction-only immunoSEQ sequences, so filtering differed. TCRdb's copy holds only in-frame clones and misses some; the assay was immunoSEQ multiplex PCR. That table furnishes V, J and clone size, whereas the DNA furnished D and trimming. The table includes nearly 750,000 clones, roughly 72% detected once. From CD4+ cells came CD45RA+ naive and CD45RA-negative memory subsets.

This receptor was obtained from a woman aged 25 to 39 in good health. Sequenced: memory CD4+ T cells sorted from blood. Subset of the sample: CD45RA-negative fraction. The chain links TRBV18 to TRBJ2-3, with no clear D. CDR3 DNA sequence: TGTGCCAGCTCACCAATAGAATTTAGCACAGATACGCAGTATTTT. Translated: CASSPIEFSTDTQYF. Full variable domain (remainder filled in from reference TRBV18 and TRBJ2-3): NAGVMQNPRHLVRRRGQEARLRCSPMKGHSHVYWYRQLPEEGLKFMVYLQKENIIDESGMPKERFSAEFPKEGPSILRIQQVVRGDSAAYFCASSPIEFSTDTQYFGPGTRLTVL.